The next 15 T cell receptor beta chains were all read from a single sample in a study of blood T cells in healthy people across ages. A sample-barcoded 5' primer and a J-beta primer mix were used in a second PCR of roughly 6 to 12 cycles. One entry per CDR3 protein, called by TCRdb with MiXCR from the 5' RACE reads. The sample includes around 900,000 distinct CDR3 sequences, roughly 51% seen only once; the top ten take about 22%. The sample taken for sequencing was blood. These receptors were collected from a woman aged 55-75 years in good health.

This rearrangement joins TRBV11-2 to TRBJ2-2, with D tentatively TRBD1 (5 bases). The CDR3 totals 13 residues. Per germline, CDR1 SGHAT and CDR2 FQNNGV. Trimming stripped 8 bases from V and 4 bases from J, with 11 bases between. DNA of the CDR3: TGTGCCAGCTCACCAAGGGGCACCGGGGAGCTGTTTTTT. Its translation is CASSPRGTGELFF. The variable domain in full, with the rest retrieved from reference TRBV11-2 and TRBJ2-2, is EAGVAQSPRYKIIEKRQSVAFWCNPISGHATLYWYQQILGQGPKLLIQFQNNGVVDDSQLPKDRFSAERLKGVDSTLKIQPAKLEDSAVYLCASSPRGTGELFFGEGSRLTVL.

As regards this clonotype: Just one base apart from a much larger clone, this may be a read error. The chain carries TRBV5-1 and TRBJ2-5; maybe TRBD1 (5 bases). Trimming took off 3 bases at V and 0 bases at J, with 12 bases between the two ends. The CDR3 runs 15 residues. CDR1 SGHRS and CDR2 YFSETQ come from the germline V gene. The CDR3 DNA is TGCGCCAGCAGCTGGGGCGGAGCGTACCAAGAGACCCAGTACTTC. This gives the protein CASSWGGAYQETQYF.

The rearrangement joins TRBV12-3 or TRBV12-4 to TRBJ2-7, with D possibly TRBD1 on 6 matching bases. Trimming shortened V by 5 bases and J by 2 bases, and 16 bases separated the two germline ends. The CDR3 has 15 residues. In DNA, the CDR3 is TGTGCCAGCAGTCCCGAGGGGGACCGGGCCTACGAGCAGTACTTC. Translation gives CASSPEGDRAYEQYF.

The V and J genes are TRBV5-1 and TRBJ1-2; D is uncertain. The CDR3 extends over 14 amino acids. Germline V gene data show CDR1 as SGHRS and CDR2 as YFSETQ. Deletions cut 0 bases from V and 4 bases from J, with 10 bases between. The CDR3 coding sequence is TGCGCCAGCAGCTTGGCTACCAGCATCTATGGCTACACCTTC. It specifies CASSLATSIYGYTF.

This clonotype was observed a few times. The V and J genes are TRBV9 and TRBJ1-2, with 9 nucleotides matching TRBD1. Germline values: CDR1 SGDLS, CDR2 YYNGEE. This CDR3 has 15 residues. V dropped 3 bases and J dropped 5; count of bases not matched to a gene: 8. In nucleotides, the CDR3 is TGTGCCAGCAGCGCCAATACAGGGGGCGCATATGGCTACACCTTC. Translation gives CASSANTGGAYGYTF.

This clonotype was seen a few times. The chain employs TRBV29-1 and TRBJ2-5; no clear D gene. The CDR3 runs to 10 residues. From germline, CDR1 is SQVTM and CDR2 ANQGSEA. V was cut by 5 bases and J by 9 bases, with 10 bases left in between. The CDR3 loop is CSVSSWAQYF. The CDR3 DNA follows: TGCAGCGTTTCCTCATGGGCCCAGTACTTC.

This clonotype was observed a handful of times. The V and J genes are TRBV12-3 or TRBV12-4 and TRBJ2-7; either TRBD1 or TRBD2 may fit D (5 bases each). The germline V and J ends were trimmed by 4 bases and 6 bases, with 13 bases remaining between them. The CDR3 extends over 13 amino acids. This CDR3 is CASSSLEGSEQYF. CDR3 sequence (DNA): TGTGCCAGCAGTTCCCTCGAGGGGAGCGAGCAGTACTTC.

This clonotype was observed once. The V gene is TRBV28, the J gene TRBJ2-3; 16 nucleotides align to TRBD2. Germline CDR1 and CDR2: MDHEN and SYDVKM. CDR3 length equals 18 residues. The trim removed 8 bases at V and 1 base at J, leaving 9 bases unmatched. CDR3 nucleotide sequence: TGTGCCAGCCCCCCCCCGGGACTAGCGGGAGGGGGCACAGATACGCAGTATTTT. Protein: CASPPPGLAGGGTDTQYF.

V is TRBV4-1 and J is TRBJ2-4; D not certain. CDR1 is MGHRA, CDR2 YSYEKL, per germline. V was cut by 0 bases and J by 5 bases, with 26 bases left in between. This CDR3 has 20 residues. The CDR3, as DNA: TGCGCCAGCAGCCAAGAGCGGACCGGGTCCCTCAGAGACGTCCAAAACATTCAGTACTTC. Translating it yields CASSQERTGSLRDVQNIQYF.

This clonotype was picked up a small number of times. The V and J genes are TRBV29-1 and TRBJ2-7; D perhaps matches TRBD1 (5 bases). Germline values: CDR1 SQVTM, CDR2 ANQGSEA. With 0 bases removed from V and 6 bases from J, the gap between germline ends came to 15 bases. CDR3 length equals 14 residues. The CDR3 is CSVEDGKGSREQYF. The CDR3 nucleotides are TGCAGCGTTGAAGATGGTAAGGGGTCGCGCGAGCAGTACTTC.

The chain recombines TRBV5-8 with TRBJ2-5, with 10 bases identical to TRBD1. V was pared by 4 bases and J by 5 bases, with 11 bases of the junction left unmatched. This CDR3 region has 16 residues. The V gene's germline CDR1 is SGHTS and CDR2 YDEGEE. The CDR3 is CASSPGTGVAMETQYF. The CDR3, as DNA: TGTGCCAGCAGCCCTGGGACAGGGGTTGCGATGGAGACCCAGTACTTC.

This clonotype was detected once. A much larger clonotype is one base distant, so this may be a read error. V gene TRBV29-1 combines with J gene TRBJ2-5; TRBD1 matches at 9 bases. The J call is in doubt because the DNA end fits TRBJ2-7 better. The CDR3 spans 14 residues. Germline V CDR1 and CDR2: SQVTM, ANQGSEA. For the CDR3, the DNA is TGCAGCGCCTGTCCCGGGACAGGGATTTACGAGCAGTACTTC. Protein sequence: CSACPGTGIYEQYF.

V and J are TRBV5-5 and TRBJ1-5; 9 bases map to TRBD1. CDR3 length: 15 residues. Germline CDR1 and CDR2: SGHKS and YYEKEE (reference sequence). J was trimmed by 4 bases and V by 4 bases; bases with no gene match: 6. The CDR3 nucleotides are TGTGCCAGCAGCGACGGGACAGGGTGGAATCAGCCCCAGCATTTT. Translation gives CASSDGTGWNQPQHF.

The CDR3 sequence: CASRGTGTGYSGANVLTF. The CDR3 coding sequence is TGTGCCAGCAGAGGGACCGGGACAGGGTACTCTGGGGCCAACGTCCTGACTTTC. The chain joins TRBV7-9 to TRBJ2-6; 9 nucleotides match TRBD1. V lost 6 bases, J lost 0 bases, and 9 bases stayed unmatched. The CDR3 runs 18 residues. Germline V gene lookup returns CDR1 SEHNR and CDR2 FQNEAQ (reference sequence).

The chain joins TRBV6-2 or TRBV6-3 to TRBJ2-7; TRBD1 aligns across 10 bases. The junction had 7 bases not matched to a gene; V was cut back by 9 bases and J by 2 bases. Germline CDR1 reads MNHEY; CDR2 reads SVGEGT. The CDR3 is 14 amino acids. In nucleotides, the CDR3 is TGTGCCAGTTACGGGACAGGGGTGACCTACGAGCAGTACTTC. It codes for CASYGTGVTYEQYF.